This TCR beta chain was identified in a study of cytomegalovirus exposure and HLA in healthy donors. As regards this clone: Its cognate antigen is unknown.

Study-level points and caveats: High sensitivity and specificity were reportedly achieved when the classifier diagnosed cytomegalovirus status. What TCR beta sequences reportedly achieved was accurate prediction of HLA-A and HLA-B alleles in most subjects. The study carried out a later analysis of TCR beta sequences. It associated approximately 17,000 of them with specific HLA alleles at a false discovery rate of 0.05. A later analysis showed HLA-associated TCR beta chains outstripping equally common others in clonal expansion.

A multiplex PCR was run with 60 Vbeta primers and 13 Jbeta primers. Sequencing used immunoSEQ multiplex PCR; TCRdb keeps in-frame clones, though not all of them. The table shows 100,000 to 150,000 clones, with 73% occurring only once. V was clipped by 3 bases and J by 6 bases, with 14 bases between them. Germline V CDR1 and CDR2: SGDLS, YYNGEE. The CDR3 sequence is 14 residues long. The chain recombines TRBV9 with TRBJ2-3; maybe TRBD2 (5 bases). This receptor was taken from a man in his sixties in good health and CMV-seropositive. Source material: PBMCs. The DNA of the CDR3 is TGTGCCAGCAGCGCCCGGCGGGTCGGGGATACGCAGTATTTT. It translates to CASSARRVGDTQYF.